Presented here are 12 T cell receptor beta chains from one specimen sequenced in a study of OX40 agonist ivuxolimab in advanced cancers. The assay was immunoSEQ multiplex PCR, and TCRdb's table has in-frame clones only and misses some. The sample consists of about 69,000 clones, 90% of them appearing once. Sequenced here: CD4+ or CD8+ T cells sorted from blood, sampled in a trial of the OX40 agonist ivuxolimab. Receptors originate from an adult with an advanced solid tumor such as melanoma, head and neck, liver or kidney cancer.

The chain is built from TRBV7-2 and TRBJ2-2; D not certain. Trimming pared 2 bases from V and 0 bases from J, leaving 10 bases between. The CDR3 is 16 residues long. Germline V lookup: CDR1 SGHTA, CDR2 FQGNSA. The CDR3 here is CASSLLPHTNTGELFF. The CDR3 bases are TGTGCCAGCAGCTTACTCCCACACACGAACACCGGGGAGCTGTTTTTT.

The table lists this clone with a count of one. CDR3 in amino acids: CASSLPGGRANVLTF. The CDR3 bases are TGTGCCAGCAGCTTACCGGGGGGGAGGGCCAACGTCCTGACTTTC. The V and J genes are TRBV7-9 and TRBJ2-6; TRBD2 matches 8 bases. CDR1 and CDR2 (germline): SEHNR, FQNEAQ (reference sequence). There are 15 residues in the CDR3. Trimming cost V 2 bases and J 5 bases; bases outside gene matches: 2.

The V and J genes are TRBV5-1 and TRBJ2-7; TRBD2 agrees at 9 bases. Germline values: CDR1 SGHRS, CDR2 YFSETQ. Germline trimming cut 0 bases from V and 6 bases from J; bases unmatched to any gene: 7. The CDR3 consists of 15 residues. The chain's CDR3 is CASSLDPGLAGEQYF. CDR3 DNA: TGCGCCAGCAGCTTGGATCCGGGACTAGCAGGCGAGCAGTACTTC.

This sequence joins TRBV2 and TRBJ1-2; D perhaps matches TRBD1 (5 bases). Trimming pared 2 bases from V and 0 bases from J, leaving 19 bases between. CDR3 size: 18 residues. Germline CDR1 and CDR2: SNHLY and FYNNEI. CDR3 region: CASSELSRRQTANYGYTF. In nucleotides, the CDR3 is TGTGCCAGCAGTGAATTATCCCGGCGTCAGACAGCTAACTATGGCTACACCTTC.

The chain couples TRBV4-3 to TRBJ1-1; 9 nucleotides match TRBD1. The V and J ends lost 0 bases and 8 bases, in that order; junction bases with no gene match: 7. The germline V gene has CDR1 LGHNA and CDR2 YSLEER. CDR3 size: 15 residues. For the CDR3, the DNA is TGCGCCAGCAGCCAAGATGGGGGACAGGGTGGGGAAGCTTTCTTT. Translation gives CASSQDGGQGGEAFF.

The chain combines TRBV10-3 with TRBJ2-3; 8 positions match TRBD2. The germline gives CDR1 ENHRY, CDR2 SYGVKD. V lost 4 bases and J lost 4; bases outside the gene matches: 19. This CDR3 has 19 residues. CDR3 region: CAISAGAGRGAKEADTQYF. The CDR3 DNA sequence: TGTGCCATCAGTGCGGGGGCCGGGAGGGGAGCGAAGGAGGCAGATACGCAGTATTTT.

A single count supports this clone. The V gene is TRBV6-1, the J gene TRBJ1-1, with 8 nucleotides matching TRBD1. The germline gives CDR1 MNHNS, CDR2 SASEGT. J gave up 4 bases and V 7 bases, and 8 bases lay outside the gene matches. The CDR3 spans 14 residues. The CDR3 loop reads CASILQGVSTEAFF. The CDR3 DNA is TGTGCCAGCATCCTACAGGGGGTCAGCACTGAAGCTTTCTTT.

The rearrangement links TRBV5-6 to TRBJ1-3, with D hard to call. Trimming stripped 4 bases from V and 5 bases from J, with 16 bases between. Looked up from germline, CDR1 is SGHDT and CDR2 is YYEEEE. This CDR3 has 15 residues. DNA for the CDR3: TGTGCCAGCAGCCAGCCGGGAGTTGGGAGAAACACCATATATTTT. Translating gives CASSQPGVGRNTIYF.

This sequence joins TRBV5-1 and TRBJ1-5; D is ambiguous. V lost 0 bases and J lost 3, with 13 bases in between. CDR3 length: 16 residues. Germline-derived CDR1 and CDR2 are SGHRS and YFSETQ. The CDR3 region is CASSLADLFVNQPQHF. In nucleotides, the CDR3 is TGCGCCAGCAGCTTGGCCGATCTTTTTGTCAATCAGCCCCAGCATTTT.

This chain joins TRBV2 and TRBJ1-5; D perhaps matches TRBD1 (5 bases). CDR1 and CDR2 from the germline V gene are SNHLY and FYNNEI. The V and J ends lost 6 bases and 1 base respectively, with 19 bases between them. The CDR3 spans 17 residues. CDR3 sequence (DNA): TGTGCCAGCAGCGGGGACCGCGAACCCAAAAGCAATCAGCCCCAGCATTTT. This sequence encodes CASSGDREPKSNQPQHF.

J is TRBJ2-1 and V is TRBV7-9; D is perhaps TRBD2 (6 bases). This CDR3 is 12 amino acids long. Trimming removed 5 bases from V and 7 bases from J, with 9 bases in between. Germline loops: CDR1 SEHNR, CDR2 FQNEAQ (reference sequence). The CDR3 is CASSPTRNEQFF. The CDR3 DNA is TGTGCCAGCAGCCCGACTAGAAATGAGCAGTTCTTC.

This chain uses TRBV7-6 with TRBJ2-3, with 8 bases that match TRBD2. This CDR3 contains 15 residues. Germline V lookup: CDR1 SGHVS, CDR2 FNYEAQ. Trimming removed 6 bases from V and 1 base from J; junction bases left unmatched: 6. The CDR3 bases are TGTGCCAGCAGTCCCGGGGGGGGCCGCACAGATACGCAGTATTTT. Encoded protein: CASSPGGGRTDTQYF.